This is a list of T cell receptor beta chains from one sample in a study of radiation and T cells in renal cell carcinoma. Here immunoSEQ multiplex PCR was the method, and the copy in TCRdb shows in-frame clones only, minus some. The sample carries roughly 86,000 clones, approximately 86% recorded once. The material sequenced was blood, taken from a patient whose treatment included radiotherapy and nephrectomy. These receptors all stem from a man in his forties or fifties with renal cell carcinoma. Both conserved end residues are part of each CDR3. The D gene is left open where the match is weak. The size field is filled for only some rows; it gives once, few, many or a size class.

many	TRBV16	TRBJ1-1	.	CASTRPEGTIAFF	TGTGCCAGCACCAGACCGGAGGGGACGATAGCTTTCTTT
.	TRBV19	TRBJ2-2	.	CASSPTGNTGELFF	TGTGCCAGTAGCCCTACAGGGAACACCGGGGAGCTGTTTTTT
.	TRBV10-1	TRBJ2-5	.	CASSGDWQETQYF	TGCGCCAGCAGTGGGGACTGGCAAGAGACCCAGTACTTC
.	TRBV20-1	TRBJ2-7	.	CSASRSYEQYF	TGCAGTGCTAGTCGTAGCTACGAGCAGTACTTC
.	TRBV4-2	TRBJ1-2	TRBD1	CASSQADFGTASYGYTF	TGTGCCAGCAGCCAAGCCGACTTCGGGACAGCGTCCTATGGCTACACCTTC
few	TRBV6-1	TRBJ1-1	.	CASSEPGNTEAFF	TGTGCCAGCAGTGAGCCAGGGAACACTGAAGCTTTCTTT
.	TRBV30	TRBJ1-1	.	CAWSGQGGGTGF	TGTGCCTGGAGTGGACAAGGGGGTGGTACAGGCTTT
.	TRBV7-6	TRBJ2-7	TRBD2	CASSLALGGRADEQYF	TGTGCCAGCAGCTTAGCGCTGGGCGGGAGGGCCGACGAGCAGTACTTC
.	TRBV11-2	TRBJ2-3	.	CASSLGYDTQYF	TGTGCCAGCAGCTTGGGGTATGATACGCAGTATTTT
.	TRBV18	TRBJ2-3	.	CASSPPLSTDTQYF	TGTGCCAGCTCACCACCGTTAAGCACAGATACGCAGTATTTT
once	TRBV27	TRBJ1-1	.	CASSPGVRNTEAFF	TGTGCCAGCAGTCCCGGGGTTCGGAACACTGAAGCTTTCTTT
.	TRBV18	TRBJ2-3	.	CASSSAGTRKDTQYF	TGTGCCAGTTCTTCGGCGGGAACCCGGAAAGATACGCAGTATTTT
.	TRBV29-1	TRBJ2-5	.	CSAGSAGTTGETQYF	TGCAGCGCCGGCTCCGCCGGGACAACTGGGGAGACCCAGTACTTC
once	TRBV15	TRBJ1-3	.	CATSRDNRGFSGNTIYF	TGTGCCACCAGCAGAGATAATCGAGGGTTCTCTGGAAACACCATATATTTT
.	TRBV10-3	TRBJ2-4	.	CAISDSGPGNIQYF	TGTGCCATCAGTGACTCGGGACCGGGAAACATTCAGTACTTC
.	TRBV28	TRBJ2-2	TRBD2	CASSLSGLFLNTGELFF	TGTGCCAGCAGTTTGTCGGGACTATTCCTGAACACCGGGGAGCTGTTTTTT
.	TRBV7-6	TRBJ2-7	TRBD2	CASSYRTGGGSYEQYF	TGTGCCAGCAGCTATCGGACTGGCGGGGGGTCCTACGAGCAGTACTTC
.	TRBV12-5	TRBJ2-6	TRBD1	CASGFDGRGLGANVLTF	TGTGCTAGTGGTTTTGACGGCAGGGGGCTTGGGGCCAACGTCCTGACTTTC
.	TRBV9	TRBJ2-7	TRBD2	CASSPRTSGSTYEQYF	TGTGCCAGCAGCCCCCGGACTAGCGGGAGTACCTACGAGCAGTACTTC
.	TRBV4-1	TRBJ2-2	TRBD2	CASSHDWTSGGWNTGELFF	TGCGCCAGCAGCCATGACTGGACTAGCGGGGGGTGGAACACCGGGGAGCTGTTTTTT
.	TRBV5-1	TRBJ2-3	.	CASSLVGRITDTQYF	TGCGCCAGCAGCTTGGTGGGCAGAATCACAGATACGCAGTATTTT
once	TRBV2	TRBJ1-2	.	CASSELHGGYTF	TGTGCCAGCAGTGAGCTCCATGGAGGCTACACCTTC
.	TRBV10-3	TRBJ1-1	TRBD1	CAIRGTGESAEAFF	TGTGCCATCAGGGGGACAGGGGAGTCGGCTGAAGCTTTCTTT
.	TRBV7-2	TRBJ2-1	TRBD2	CASSLGGGANEQFF	TGTGCCAGCAGCTTGGGCGGGGGGGCCAATGAGCAGTTCTTC
.	TRBV6-5	TRBJ2-3	.	CASSYDGTSTDTQYF	TGTGCCAGCAGTTACGACGGTACTAGCACAGATACGCAGTATTTT
once	TRBV7-2	TRBJ1-1	.	CASSLWQNTEAFF	TGTGCCAGCAGCTTATGGCAGAACACTGAAGCTTTCTTT
few	TRBV9	TRBJ1-2	.	CASSVGGYGYTF	TGTGCCAGCAGCGTAGGGGGATATGGCTACACCTTC
.	TRBV10-3	TRBJ2-3	.	CAISEGRADTQYF	TGTGCCATCAGCGAGGGGCGCGCAGATACGCAGTATTTT
.	TRBV6-6	TRBJ1-5	.	CASSLQGSGQPQHF	TGTGCCAGCAGCCTACAGGGATCAGGCCAGCCCCAGCATTTT
.	TRBV7-7	TRBJ2-3	TRBD2	CASSAGGTSGNTQYF	TGTGCTAGCAGTGCCGGAGGGACTAGTGGAAATACGCAGTATTTT
.	TRBV7-8	TRBJ1-5	.	CASSLAYLAGARNQPQHF	TGTGCCAGCAGCTTAGCCTATTTAGCAGGGGCCCGCAATCAGCCCCAGCATTTT
.	TRBV7-3	TRBJ1-1	.	CASSLRGANTEAFF	TGTGCCAGCAGCTTGCGGGGGGCGAACACTGAAGCTTTCTTT
.	TRBV27	TRBJ2-7	.	CASSRFSGYEQYF	TGTGCCAGCAGTAGGTTTAGCGGCTACGAGCAGTACTTC
.	TRBV2	TRBJ2-2	.	CASSDEGGGTELFF	TGTGCCAGCAGTGATGAGGGAGGAGGAACGGAGCTGTTTTTT
.	TRBV2	TRBJ2-7	.	CASEGVGSYEQYF	TGTGCCAGCGAAGGGGTAGGCTCCTACGAGCAGTACTTC
.	TRBV7-9	TRBJ2-5	TRBD2	CASAFGEGRSETQYF	TGTGCCAGCGCTTTTGGGGAGGGCCGGTCAGAGACCCAGTACTTC
few	TRBV19	TRBJ1-5	.	CASSIRGSYSNQPQHF	TGTGCCAGTAGTATTCGAGGTTCGTATAGCAATCAGCCCCAGCATTTT
.	TRBV18	TRBJ2-4	.	CASSPGGQNIQYF	TGTGCCAGCTCACCAGGGGGCCAAAACATTCAGTACTTC
.	TRBV27	TRBJ2-7	.	CASRLSGNMNEQYF	TGTGCCAGCAGGCTTTCAGGGAACATGAACGAGCAGTACTTC
once	TRBV5-6	TRBJ2-5	.	CASSWGRKETQYF	TGTGCCAGCAGCTGGGGGCGCAAAGAGACCCAGTACTTC
.	TRBV6-5	TRBJ1-1	.	CASSYSRPNTEAFF	TGTGCCAGCAGTTACTCGAGGCCGAACACTGAAGCTTTCTTT
.	TRBV19	TRBJ1-2	TRBD1	CASSAGTGYGYTF	TGTGCCAGTAGTGCGGGGACAGGGTACGGCTACACCTTC
.	TRBV9	TRBJ2-7	TRBD2	CASSVGSGGVYEQYF	TGTGCCAGCAGCGTAGGATCGGGGGGGGTTTACGAGCAGTACTTC
.	TRBV7-8	TRBJ1-3	.	CASSLRGVWGNTIYF	TGTGCCAGCAGCTTGCGCGGTGTATGGGGAAACACCATATATTTT
once	TRBV15	TRBJ2-1	.	CATSRDGQGFNEQFF	TGTGCCACCAGCAGAGATGGGCAGGGATTCAATGAGCAGTTCTTC
.	TRBV4-2	TRBJ2-7	TRBD1	CASSKRQGVNSYEQYF	TGTGCCAGCAGCAAAAGACAGGGGGTTAACTCCTACGAGCAGTACTTC